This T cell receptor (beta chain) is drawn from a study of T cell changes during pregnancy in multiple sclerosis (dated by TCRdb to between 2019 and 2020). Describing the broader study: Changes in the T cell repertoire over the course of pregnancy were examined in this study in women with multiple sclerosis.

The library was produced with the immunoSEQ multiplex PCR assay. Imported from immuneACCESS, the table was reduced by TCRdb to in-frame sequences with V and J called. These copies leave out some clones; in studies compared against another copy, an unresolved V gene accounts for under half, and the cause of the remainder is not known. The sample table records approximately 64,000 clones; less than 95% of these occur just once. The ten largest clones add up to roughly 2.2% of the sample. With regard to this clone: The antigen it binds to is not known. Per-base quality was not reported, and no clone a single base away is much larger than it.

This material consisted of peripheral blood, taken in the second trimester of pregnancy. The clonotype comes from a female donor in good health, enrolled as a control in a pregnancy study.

CDR3 protein: CASSFGGGGYEQYF. The DNA is TGTGCCAGCAGCTTCGGCGGGGGAGGATACGAGCAGTACTTC. The chain is made from TRBV7-2 and TRBJ2-7; the central 7 bases match TRBD2. The CDR3 contains 14 residues, cysteine and phenylalanine counted. This entry keeps only the CDR3 DNA: 42 bases, framed from base 1. Germline trimming amounts to 3 bases on V and 4 bases on J, with 6 as the count of junction bases outside the gene matches. Taken from the germline V gene, the CDR1 and CDR2 loops are SGHTA and FQGNSA. Reference TRBV7-2 and TRBJ2-7 genes cover what lies past the CDR3, so the full variable domain is GAGVSQSPSNKVTEKGKDVELRCDPISGHTALYWYRQSLGQGLEFLIYFQGNSAPDKSGLPSDRFSAERTGGSVSTLTIQRTQQEDSAVYLCASSFGGGGYEQYFGPGTRLTVT.